This TCR beta chain was obtained from a study of T cells in Graves' hyperthyroidism and ophthalmopathy. This clonotype occurred many times. Diagnoses were made from clinical symptoms, serum measures (thyroxine and TRAb), thyroid ultrasound and orbital computed tomography. It was at first hyperthyroidism diagnosis, before any ophthalmopathy symptoms, that the blood sample was taken. The CDR3 regions of TCR beta were amplified from RNA transcripts. In the first-round RT-PCR of the TCR CDR3, the HTBI primer set was used. TCRdb re-called the multiplex PCR reads through MiXCR, storing one row per CDR3 protein. This table has around 250,000 distinct CDR3 sequences, roughly 15% appearing once. The sequenced material came from blood. This receptor was taken from a woman in her 40s with Graves' hyperthyroidism that later progressed to Graves' ophthalmopathy.

The CDR3 protein is CASSKAGRDLREQYF. DNA for the CDR3: TGTGCCAGCAGCAAAGCCGGGCGGGATCTCCGGGAGCAGTACTTC. The genes are TRBV7-9 and TRBJ2-7; TRBD2 might be the D (6 bases). Trimming cost V 5 bases and J 7 bases, with 21 bases left between them. The CDR3 runs to 15 residues. CDR1 and CDR2 (germline): SEHNR, FQNEAQ (reference sequence). Full variable domain (outside the CDR3, taken from reference TRBV7-9 and TRBJ2-7): DTGVSQNPRHKITKRGQNVTFRCDPISEHNRLYWYRQTLGQGPEFLTYFQNEAQLEKSRLLSDRFSAERPKGSFSTLEIQRTEQGDSAMYLCASSKAGRDLREQYFGPGTRLTVT.